This T cell receptor beta chain was identified during a study of cytomegalovirus exposure and HLA in healthy donors. Study-wide results and limits: Reportedly, cytomegalovirus status was diagnosed with high sensitivity and specificity. 164 TCR beta chains were listed as cytomegalovirus-associated.

Worth noting for this clone: Its antigen is currently unknown. Other DNA sequences in the sample encode the same CDR3.

TCRdb's copy holds only in-frame clones and misses some; the assay was immunoSEQ multiplex PCR. The sample includes 110,000 or so clones, 70% to 85% seen only once; the top ten take approximately 3%. The CDR3 has 14 residues. Germline loops: CDR1 LNHDA, CDR2 SQIVND (reference sequence). V lost 1 base to trimming and J lost 3 bases; unmatched junction nucleotides: 0. This receptor was obtained from a woman between 18 and 29 years old in good health and CMV-seronegative. The rearrangement joins TRBV19 to TRBJ2-7, with 10 bases that match TRBD1. Sequencing was done on a sample of PBMCs. DNA of the CDR3: TGTGCCAGTAGTATAGGGACAGGGGGCTACGAGCAGTACTTC. Translating it yields CASSIGTGGYEQYF.